This TCR beta chain was sequenced in a study of cytomegalovirus exposure and HLA in healthy donors. Study-level background: As released early, the data held about 85 million unique TCRs from HLA-typed donors. Genotyping showed roughly 83% of over 350 donors falling in the Caucasian-associated ancestry cluster.

V gave up 0 bases and J gave up 7 bases, with 7 bases separating them. This CDR3 is 13 amino acids long. Germline loops: CDR1 SGHNT, CDR2 YENEEA. To note about this clone: Its antigen is unknown.

PCR used 60 Vbeta primers and 13 Jbeta primers. The repertoire was sequenced with immunoSEQ multiplex PCR; TCRdb's copy has only in-frame clones and lacks some. The sample contains 100,000 to 150,000 clones, roughly 69% of which appear only once. Broader study findings: Later analysis demonstrated an association between a missense DCLRE1C variant and TCR beta V- and J-gene trimming. Rare TCR sequences predominated, though certain public TCRs were found in many donors.

This receptor was identified in a human donor in good health. This chain uses TRBV11-3 with TRBJ2-1, with D unclear. The sequencing sample was made of PBMCs. This chain's CDR3 is CASSLDLGNEQFF. CDR3 nucleotide sequence: TGTGCCAGCAGCTTAGATCTCGGGAATGAGCAGTTCTTC. The entire variable domain, with the rest obtained from reference TRBV11-3 and TRBJ2-1, is as follows: EAGVVQSPRYKIIEKKQPVAFWCNPISGHNTLYWYLQNLGQGPELLIRYENEEAVDDSQLPKDRFSAERLKGVDSTLKIQPAELGDSAVYLCASSLDLGNEQFFGPGTRLTVL.